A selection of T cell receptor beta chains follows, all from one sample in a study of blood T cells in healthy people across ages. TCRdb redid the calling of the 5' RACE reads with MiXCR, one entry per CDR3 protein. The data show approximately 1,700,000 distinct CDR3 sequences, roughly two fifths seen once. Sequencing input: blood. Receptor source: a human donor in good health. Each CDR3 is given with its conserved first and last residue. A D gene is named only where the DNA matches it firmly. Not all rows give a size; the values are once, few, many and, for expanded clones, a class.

CDR3: CASRSGTGGFYGYTF; DNA: TGTGCCAGCAGATCTGGGACAGGGGGCTTTTATGGCTACACCTTC; size: NA; V: TRBV12-3/TRBV12-4; J: TRBJ1-2; D: TRBD1
CDR3: CATGDPGAYNEQFF; DNA: TGTGCTACGGGGGACCCGGGGGCCTACAATGAGCAGTTCTTC; size: NA; V: TRBV6-5; J: TRBJ2-1; D: NA
CDR3: CASSFGVRGDYEQYF; DNA: TGTGCCAGCAGCTTTGGGGTGCGAGGGGATTACGAGCAGTACTTC; size: once; V: TRBV5-5; J: TRBJ2-7; D: NA
CDR3: CASSQDLQPGRMDEQYF; DNA: TGCGCCAGCAGCCAAGACCTCCAACCAGGGAGGATGGACGAGCAGTACTTC; size: NA; V: TRBV4-1; J: TRBJ2-7; D: NA
CDR3: CASSIQDPPYEQYF; DNA: TGTGCCAGCAGTATACAGGATCCTCCCTACGAGCAGTACTTC; size: NA; V: TRBV7-6; J: TRBJ2-7; D: NA
CDR3: CASRRQGLRDTEAFF; DNA: TGTGCCAGTAGGAGGCAGGGTTTACGGGACACTGAAGCTTTCTTT; size: NA; V: TRBV7-9; J: TRBJ1-1; D: NA
CDR3: CASSVGSSGIANYGYTF; DNA: TGTGCCAGCAGCGTAGGATCTTCGGGGATAGCTAACTATGGCTACACCTTC; size: NA; V: TRBV9; J: TRBJ1-2; D: NA
CDR3: CASTPPSGGADEQYF; DNA: TGCGCCAGCACTCCTCCTAGCGGGGGGGCCGATGAGCAGTACTTC; size: NA; V: TRBV5-1; J: TRBJ2-7; D: TRBD2
CDR3: CASSQDFGGGPSSYEQYF; DNA: TGCGCCAGCAGCCAAGATTTTGGGGGGGGGCCCTCCTCCTACGAGCAGTACTTC; size: NA; V: TRBV4-1; J: TRBJ2-7; D: NA
CDR3: CATSMNNEQFF; DNA: TGTGCCACCAGTATGAACAATGAGCAGTTCTTC; size: few; V: TRBV24-1; J: TRBJ2-1; D: NA
CDR3: CSARVQGGETQYF; DNA: TGCAGTGCTAGAGTACAGGGAGGAGAGACCCAGTACTTC; size: few; V: TRBV20-1; J: TRBJ2-5; D: NA
CDR3: CASSSRAGSNTGELFF; DNA: TGTGCCAGCAGCTCCCGGGCAGGGTCGAACACCGGGGAGCTGTTTTTT; size: few; V: TRBV7-2; J: TRBJ2-2; D: NA
CDR3: CASSQRTGDTEAFF; DNA: TGTGCCAGCAGCCAACGGACAGGGGACACTGAAGCTTTCTTT; size: NA; V: TRBV7-8; J: TRBJ1-1; D: TRBD1
CDR3: CASSRDRANYGYTF; DNA: TGTGCCAGCAGCCGGGACAGGGCGAACTATGGCTACACCTTC; size: many; V: TRBV7-2; J: TRBJ1-2; D: TRBD1
CDR3: CSVAEGQGLGQPQHF; DNA: TGCAGCGTTGCGGAGGGGCAGGGGCTCGGTCAGCCCCAGCATTTT; size: NA; V: TRBV29-1; J: TRBJ1-5; D: NA
CDR3: CSAPGVGNQPQHF; DNA: TGCAGTGCCCCTGGGGTCGGGAATCAGCCCCAGCATTTT; size: NA; V: TRBV20-1; J: TRBJ1-5; D: NA
CDR3: CASNFTRPQGGSGEQFF; DNA: TGTGCCAGCAACTTTACCCGACCACAAGGAGGGTCGGGTGAGCAGTTCTTC; size: NA; V: TRBV7-2; J: TRBJ2-1; D: NA
CDR3: CASSSGHSSYEQYF; DNA: TGTGCCAGCAGTTCGGGACATTCCTCCTACGAGCAGTACTTC; size: few; V: TRBV12-3/TRBV12-4; J: TRBJ2-7; D: NA
CDR3: CSARGDRGYGYTF; DNA: TGCAGTGCTAGGGGGGACAGGGGATATGGCTACACCTTC; size: few; V: TRBV20-1; J: TRBJ1-2; D: TRBD1
CDR3: CASSLGILQPHYEQYF; DNA: TGCGCCAGCAGCTTGGGGATATTGCAGCCTCACTACGAGCAGTACTTC; size: NA; V: TRBV5-1; J: TRBJ2-7; D: NA
CDR3: CASSINRGYGYTF; DNA: TGTGCCAGCAGCATTAACAGGGGTTATGGCTACACCTTC; size: NA; V: TRBV7-8; J: TRBJ1-2; D: TRBD1
CDR3: CASSYSGTLGGGQETQYF; DNA: TGTGCCAGCAGTTACTCCGGGACTTTAGGGGGGGGCCAAGAGACCCAGTACTTC; size: NA; V: TRBV6-5; J: TRBJ2-5; D: NA
CDR3: CASRQIDYGYTF; DNA: TGTGCCAGCAGGCAGATAGACTATGGCTACACCTTC; size: NA; V: TRBV5-5; J: TRBJ1-2; D: NA
CDR3: CASSQAVASHGYTF; DNA: TGCGCCAGCAGCCAAGCAGTTGCGAGCCATGGCTACACCTTC; size: few; V: TRBV4-3; J: TRBJ1-2; D: NA
CDR3: CASTETGEGQPQHF; DNA: TGTGCCAGCACCGAAACAGGGGAGGGACAGCCCCAGCATTTT; size: NA; V: TRBV7-9; J: TRBJ1-5; D: TRBD1
CDR3: CASSLVIGGGLNEQFF; DNA: TGTGCCAGCAGCCTAGTTATAGGGGGCGGATTAAATGAGCAGTTCTTC; size: NA; V: TRBV7-2; J: TRBJ2-1; D: TRBD1
CDR3: CASSLEWGDNEQFF; DNA: TGTGCCAGCAGCTTGGAATGGGGAGACAATGAGCAGTTCTTC; size: NA; V: TRBV5-5; J: TRBJ2-1; D: NA
CDR3: CASSLGAAAYNSPLHF; DNA: TGTGCCAGCAGCTTAGGGGCAGCGGCATATAATTCACCCCTCCACTTT; size: few; V: TRBV7-2; J: TRBJ1-6; D: NA
CDR3: CASSYSLTLTDTQYF; DNA: TGTGCCAGCAGTTACTCTTTGACTCTGACAGATACGCAGTATTTT; size: few; V: TRBV6-6; J: TRBJ2-3; D: NA
CDR3: CASRLTGEYGYTF; DNA: TGTGCCAGCCGTCTGACGGGGGAGTATGGCTACACCTTC; size: NA; V: TRBV2; J: TRBJ1-2; D: NA
CDR3: CAGSIRSGADTQYF; DNA: TGTGCCGGCAGCATTCGGTCCGGGGCAGATACGCAGTATTTT; size: NA; V: TRBV21-1; J: TRBJ2-3; D: NA
CDR3: CAIRDSTNYGYTF; DNA: TGTGCCATCAGGGACAGTACGAACTATGGCTACACCTTC; size: NA; V: TRBV10-3; J: TRBJ1-2; D: NA
CDR3: CASSGSPGQPYNEQFF; DNA: TGTGCCAGCAGCGGTTCTCCGGGACAGCCTTACAATGAGCAGTTCTTC; size: NA; V: TRBV9; J: TRBJ2-1; D: TRBD1
CDR3: CASSLVGLPNTEAFF; DNA: TGTGCCAGCAGCTTAGTCGGTCTTCCGAACACTGAAGCTTTCTTT; size: few; V: TRBV7-9; J: TRBJ1-1; D: NA
CDR3: CASSLSSGANQPQHF; DNA: TGCGCCAGCAGCTTATCATCCGGGGCTAATCAGCCCCAGCATTTT; size: NA; V: TRBV5-1; J: TRBJ1-5; D: NA